This T cell receptor beta chain stems from a study of CD8+ T cells in alopecia areata. This clone was detected once. After isolation, RNA underwent reverse transcription to generate cDNA as the sequencing template. Some clones are missing from TCRdb's copy, which holds only in-frame ones; the method was immunoSEQ multiplex PCR. The table records roughly 100,000 clones, 65% to 90% of them present only once. The CDR3 sequence is 17 residues long. The ends lost 2 bases at V and 6 bases at J; junction bases unmatched: 13. From germline, CDR1 is SNHLY and CDR2 FYNNEI. The treatment here: oral pan-JAK inhibitor, 5-10 mg twice daily.

The clonotype was recovered from a human donor with alopecia areata. This chain uses TRBV2 with TRBJ2-1; 7 bases agree with TRBD2. This specimen consisted of CD8+ T cells sorted from blood, obtained between weeks 30 and 35, from a patient treated with tofacitinib. For the CDR3, the DNA is TGTGCCAGCAGTGAACCGCGGGAGCGGGAATGGCTCAATGAGCAGTTCTTC. This sequence encodes CASSEPREREWLNEQFF.